The source of this T cell receptor beta chain is a study of shared clonotypes between healthy human individuals. Study details: A couple of women and a few men aged 18 to 49 made up the donors. Findings and caveats of the study: Represented genetic and exposure-history diversity was restricted by having few donors.

V lost 0 bases and J 1 base, leaving 9 bases between the germline ends. The CDR3 has 15 amino acids. The V gene's germline CDR1 is MNHEY and CDR2 SMNVEV (reference sequence). A word on this clone: Antigen unknown.

Deep-level assay runs were performed. Produced via immunoSEQ multiplex PCR; TCRdb's table is partial and in-frame only. The table shows approximately 470,000 clones, with approximately 81% occurring only once. The rearrangement uses TRBV27 and TRBJ1-1; D unclear. The material sequenced was PBMCs. This clonotype was sampled from a woman aged 40 to 55 in good health. Some clones in this sample may be carry-over from other donors' samples. CDR3 amino acids: CASSLSTAENTEAFF. CDR3 bases: TGTGCCAGCAGTTTATCGACGGCGGAGAACACTGAAGCTTTCTTT.